These 27 T cell receptor beta chains came from one sample sequenced in a study of shared clonotypes between healthy human individuals. The table came from immunoSEQ multiplex PCR; TCRdb's copy has only in-frame clones and leaves some out. The table records some 2 million clones, 95% of them present only once. Sequences were obtained from naive CD4+ T cells sorted from blood. This sample's subset: CD45RA+ positively selected. The receptors come from a man younger than 35 in good health.

The chain is built from TRBV6-5 and TRBJ1-6; maybe TRBD1 (6 bases). Between the trimmed V and J ends, which lost 1 base and 7 bases, there was a span of 11 bases. The CDR3 totals 15 residues. Germline V CDR1 and CDR2: MNHEY, SVGAGI. In DNA, the CDR3 is TGTGCCAGCAGTTACTGGAGGACAGCCAATTCACCCCTCCACTTT. Encoded protein: CASSYWRTANSPLHF.

Notes on this clone: This sequence may be a read error, since a much larger clone differs from it by one base. The same CDR3 arises from other DNA sequences in this sample as well. CDR3 protein: CASSLRSTLGEAFF. In DNA form, the CDR3 reads TGTGCCAGCAGTTTACGCTCGACATTGGGTGAAGCCTTCTTT. The chain couples TRBV28 to TRBJ1-1; no firm D call. The germline V gene encodes CDR1 MDHEN and CDR2 SYDVKM. The CDR3 spans 14 residues.

The rearrangement joins TRBV2 to TRBJ2-3, with TRBD1 matching over 9 bases. Germline V gene lookup returns CDR1 SNHLY and CDR2 FYNNEI. The J segment lost 0 bases and the V segment lost 6 bases, leaving 4 bases of the junction unmatched. The CDR3 loop spans 15 amino acids. CDR3 protein: CASRRTGASTDTQYF. Here the CDR3 DNA reads TGTGCCAGCAGGAGGACAGGGGCTAGCACAGATACGCAGTATTTT.

The CDR3 loop reads CASSPATLVYEQYF. The CDR3 coding sequence is TGTGCCAGCTCACCAGCAACACTTGTCTACGAGCAGTACTTC. The chain joins TRBV18 to TRBJ2-7; no definite D call. V lost 2 bases to trimming and J lost 3 bases, with 11 bases between them. Looked up from germline, CDR1 is KGHSH and CDR2 is LQKENI. This CDR3 contains 14 residues.

The gene calls are TRBV27 and TRBJ1-4; D not resolved. V lost 7 bases and J 3 bases, leaving 9 bases between the germline ends. Germline V CDR1 and CDR2: MNHEY, SMNVEV (reference sequence). The CDR3 covers 13 residues. DNA of the CDR3: TGTGCCAGCACCCGGAGACCTAATGAAAAACTGTTTTTT. Protein sequence: CASTRRPNEKLFF.

This chain links TRBV30 with TRBJ1-5; the D gene is possibly TRBD1 (5 bases). The CDR3 extends over 15 amino acids. V lost 1 base, J lost 6 bases, and 16 bases lay in between. From germline, CDR1 is GTSNPN and CDR2 SVGIG (reference sequence). CDR3 sequence: CAWSGTGRKGQPQHF. In nucleotides, the CDR3 is TGTGCCTGGAGTGGAACAGGAAGGAAGGGTCAGCCCCAGCATTTT.

The V gene is TRBV10-3, the J gene TRBJ1-3, with 8 positions matching TRBD1. CDR1 and CDR2 from the germline V gene are ENHRY and SYGVKD. This CDR3 is 16 amino acids long. The junction had 8 bases not matched to a gene; V was cut back by 5 bases and J by 2 bases. This chain's CDR3 is CAISSGQGTPGNTIYF. The CDR3 nucleotides read TGTGCCATCAGTAGCGGACAGGGTACTCCTGGAAACACCATATATTTT.

The chain combines TRBV7-2 with TRBJ1-2; perhaps TRBD1 as D (5 bases). This CDR3 has 16 residues. V gave up 0 bases and J gave up 4 bases, with 15 bases separating them. The germline V gene encodes CDR1 SGHTA and CDR2 FQGNSA. The CDR3 loop reads CASSLAQGVGGYGYTF. The CDR3, as DNA: TGTGCCAGCAGCTTAGCCCAGGGCGTAGGAGGCTATGGCTACACCTTC.

The gene calls are TRBV5-1 and TRBJ1-2; D gene uncertain. The CDR3 is 14 residues long. Germline assignment: CDR1 SGHRS and CDR2 YFSETQ. V lost 0 bases, J lost 6 bases, and 12 bases lay in between. The CDR3 protein is CASSLVQRANGYTF. CDR3 coding DNA: TGCGCCAGCAGCTTGGTGCAGAGGGCGAATGGCTACACCTTC.

A few counts support this clone. The J gene is TRBJ1-5, the V gene TRBV7-3, with 7 nucleotides matching TRBD1. V trimming: 7 bases; J trimming: 2 bases; junction bases outside the gene matches: 8. The CDR3 contains 15 residues. Germline CDR1 and CDR2: SGHTA and FQGTGA. CDR3 DNA: TGTGCCAGCACCTTCGACAGGGTGTGCAATCAGCCCCAGCATTTT. The encoded protein is CASTFDRVCNQPQHF.

V and J are TRBV30 and TRBJ2-5; no clear D. The V gene's germline CDR1 is GTSNPN and CDR2 SVGIG (reference sequence). V lost 0 bases and J 1 base, leaving 12 bases between the germline ends. The CDR3 runs 15 residues. CDR3 residues: CAWSVGLQPQETQYF. The DNA of the CDR3 is TGTGCCTGGAGTGTAGGTCTACAGCCCCAAGAGACCCAGTACTTC.

The table lists this clone with a count of one. The chain has TRBV7-2 and TRBJ2-1; weak D call: TRBD1 (5 bases). The V end lost 5 bases, the J end lost 3 bases, and 11 bases lay between the germline ends. This CDR3 is built from 14 residues. Germline CDR1 reads SGHTA; CDR2 reads FQGNSA. In nucleotides, the CDR3 is TGTGCCAGCAGCACTTTGACAGTCTACAATGAGCAGTTCTTC. Protein: CASSTLTVYNEQFF.

Comment on this clone: An end of the junction differs from the germline gene, which may be a read error. The chain couples TRBV10-1 to TRBJ2-3, with 9 bases identical to TRBD2. This CDR3 is 14 amino acids long. CDR1 and CDR2 (germline): WNHNN, SYGVQD (reference sequence). CDR3 sequence: CASSANAGGPPRIF. CDR3 bases: TGCGCCAGCAGTGCCAACGCGGGAGGGCCCCCGCGGATTTTT.

V gene TRBV29-1 combines with J gene TRBJ2-7; maybe TRBD1 (6 bases). CDR3 length: 14 residues. V lost 7 bases and J lost 2, with 18 bases in between. Germline loops: CDR1 SQVTM, CDR2 ANQGSEA. The CDR3, as DNA: TGCAGCGCGGGTGCCGGGACAATTCCCTACGAGCAGTACTTC. This gives the protein CSAGAGTIPYEQYF.

This chain connects TRBV10-2 to TRBJ2-3, with D possibly being TRBD1 (5 bases). V lost 8 bases and J 2 bases, leaving 11 bases between the germline ends. Germline CDR1 and CDR2: WSHSY and SAAADI. This CDR3 contains 13 residues. CDR3 coding DNA: TGCGCCAGCGGGCCAGGGTACACAGATACGCAGTATTTT. Protein sequence: CASGPGYTDTQYF.

This clone was counted between two and nine times. The V gene is TRBV7-2, the J gene TRBJ2-3; D is uncertain. The ends were cut back, 6 bases at V and 2 bases at J, with 15 bases in the middle. The CDR3 has 15 amino acids. Per germline, CDR1 SGHTA and CDR2 FQGNSA. The CDR3, as DNA: TGTGCCAGCAGTCTATCCGGTCCTAACACAGATACGCAGTATTTT. Translating gives CASSLSGPNTDTQYF.

This chain connects TRBV28 to TRBJ1-1; weak D call: TRBD1 (5 bases). The CDR3 length is 14 residues. Germline values: CDR1 MDHEN, CDR2 SYDVKM. Trimming removed 7 bases at V and 3 bases at J, with 15 bases between. The CDR3 here is CASNIPTGDTEAFF. The CDR3 DNA reads as TGTGCCAGCAATATTCCGACGGGGGACACTGAAGCTTTCTTT.

The CDR3 sequence: CASSYLSLNSPLHF. CDR3 nucleotide sequence: TGTGCCAGCAGTTACCTCTCCTTAAATTCACCCCTCCACTTT. The chain recombines TRBV6-5 with TRBJ1-6; unclear D gene. The CDR3 runs 14 residues. Germline V lookup: CDR1 MNHEY, CDR2 SVGAGI. With 2 bases removed from V and 7 bases from J, the gap between germline ends came to 9 bases.

This rearrangement joins TRBV12-5 to TRBJ1-4; perhaps TRBD1 as D (5 bases). The CDR3 extends over 13 amino acids. CDR1 is LGHNT, CDR2 FRNRAP, per germline. V was pared by 4 bases and J by 8 bases, with 11 bases between. The CDR3 here is CASGWSGQEKLFF. In nucleotides, the CDR3 is TGTGCTAGTGGTTGGTCGGGGCAGGAAAAACTGTTTTTT.

This chain uses TRBV6-1 with TRBJ2-5; 8 bases are shared with TRBD2. The germline V gene has CDR1 MNHNS and CDR2 SASEGT. Unmatched junction bases numbered 11, after V lost 10 bases and J lost 4 bases. The CDR3 has 14 residues. CDR3 region: CATNSGEVGETQYF. In DNA form, the CDR3 reads TGTGCCACCAATAGCGGGGAGGTCGGAGAGACCCAGTACTTC.

The chain uses TRBV6-1 and TRBJ1-1, with no clear D. The CDR3 has 13 amino acids. With 6 bases removed from V and 1 base from J, the gap between germline ends came to 9 bases. Germline V gene data show CDR1 as MNHNS and CDR2 as SASEGT. The CDR3 DNA is TGTGCCAGCAGACCAACAGAGAACACTGAAGCTTTCTTT. Translation gives CASRPTENTEAFF.

V gene TRBV10-2 combines with J gene TRBJ1-1, with D possibly being TRBD1 (5 bases). V lost 4 bases and J lost 8, with 17 bases in between. Germline V gene sequence: CDR1 WSHSY, CDR2 SAAADI. The CDR3 spans 14 residues. The CDR3 nucleotides are TGCGCCAGCAGTGTACGGGGCGGAGAGACCGAAGCTTTCTTT. It codes for CASSVRGGETEAFF.

The rearrangement links TRBV28 to TRBJ2-1; the D gene could be TRBD1 or TRBD2 (6 bases each). With 6 bases removed from V and 12 bases from J, the gap between germline ends came to 15 bases. This CDR3 spans 12 amino acids. Looked up from germline, CDR1 is MDHEN and CDR2 is SYDVKM. This CDR3 is CASRRDNGGQFF. CDR3 in DNA: TGTGCCAGCAGAAGGGACAACGGGGGGCAGTTCTTC.

V gene TRBV6-1 combines with J gene TRBJ1-5, with D possibly matching TRBD1 (5 bases). V dropped 4 bases and J dropped 1 base, with 11 bases sitting between them. Germline V gene sequence: CDR1 MNHNS, CDR2 SASEGT. This CDR3 comprises 15 residues. As DNA, the CDR3 is TGTGCCAGCAGTGGATCAGGGCACAGCAATCAGCCCCAGCATTTT. Translation: CASSGSGHSNQPQHF.

V is TRBV7-2 and J is TRBJ2-7, with D uncertain. Trimming took off 5 bases at V and 2 bases at J, with 19 bases between the two ends. The CDR3 covers 16 residues. Germline assignment: CDR1 SGHTA and CDR2 FQGNSA. CDR3 bases: TGTGCCAGCAGCCAAGGCCCGTCAGGCAGACCCTACGAGCAGTACTTC. It yields the protein CASSQGPSGRPYEQYF.

This clone has a single count. The sample has other DNA sequences that encode this CDR3 too. This chain joins TRBV7-2 and TRBJ1-1; D is undetermined. Trimming removed 3 bases from V and 3 bases from J, with 5 bases in between. The CDR3 loop spans 12 amino acids. The V gene's germline CDR1 is SGHTA and CDR2 FQGNSA. CDR3 in amino acids: CASSFAYTEAFF. The CDR3 bases are TGTGCCAGCAGCTTCGCATACACTGAAGCTTTCTTT.

On this clone: Other DNA sequences in the same sample also yield this CDR3. The rearrangement links TRBV5-4 to TRBJ2-2; a possible D gene is TRBD2 (5 bases). This CDR3 is 15 amino acids long. The germline V and J ends were trimmed by 0 bases and 2 bases, with 8 bases remaining between them. Per the germline V gene, CDR1 is SGHNT and CDR2 is YYREEE (reference sequence). The CDR3 loop reads CASSLAGLNTGELFF. In DNA, the CDR3 is TGTGCCAGCAGCTTGGCCGGACTTAACACCGGGGAGCTGTTTTTT.